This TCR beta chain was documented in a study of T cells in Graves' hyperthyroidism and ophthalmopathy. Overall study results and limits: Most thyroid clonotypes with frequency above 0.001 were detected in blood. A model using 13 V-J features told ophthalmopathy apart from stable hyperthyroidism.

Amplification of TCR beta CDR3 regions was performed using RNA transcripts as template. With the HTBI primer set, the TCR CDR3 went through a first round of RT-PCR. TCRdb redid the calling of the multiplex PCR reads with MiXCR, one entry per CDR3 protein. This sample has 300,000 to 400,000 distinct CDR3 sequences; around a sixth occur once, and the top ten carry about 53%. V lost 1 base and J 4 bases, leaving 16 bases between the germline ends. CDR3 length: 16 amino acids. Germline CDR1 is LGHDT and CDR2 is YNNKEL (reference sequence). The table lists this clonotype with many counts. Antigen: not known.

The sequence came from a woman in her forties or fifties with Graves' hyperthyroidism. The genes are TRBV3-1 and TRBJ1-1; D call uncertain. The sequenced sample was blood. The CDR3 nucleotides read TGTGCCAGCAGCCAAGGGGTCGGACGGTTTGGCACTGAAGCTTTCTTT. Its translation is CASSQGVGRFGTEAFF. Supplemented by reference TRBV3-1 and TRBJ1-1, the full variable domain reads DTAVSQTPKYLVTQMGNDKSIKCEQNLGHDTMYWYKQDSKKFLKIMFSYNNKELIINETVPNRFSPKSPDKAHLNLHINSLELGDSAVYFCASSQGVGRFGTEAFFGQGTRLTVV.